The 23 T cell receptor beta chains in this list originate from one sample, sequenced in a study of cytomegalovirus exposure and HLA in healthy donors. Primers for the PCR totalled 60 Vbeta and 13 Jbeta. Using immunoSEQ multiplex PCR, the repertoire was profiled, and TCRdb retains in-frame clones only, with some absent. The table includes 150,000 or so clones, just under 75% detected once. The sample consisted of PBMCs. The receptors originated from a woman between 18 and 30 years old in good health and CMV-seronegative.

The chain joins TRBV19 to TRBJ2-1; D is perhaps TRBD2 (5 bases). The germline CDR1 and CDR2 sequences are LNHDA and SQIVND (reference sequence). Trimming left V 6 bases short and J 3 bases short, with 6 bases between. The CDR3 extends over 12 amino acids. DNA for the CDR3: TGTGCCAGTAGGGACTTCTACAATGAGCAGTTCTTC. Protein sequence: CASRDFYNEQFF.

This chain joins TRBV16 and TRBJ1-1, with 10 bases matching TRBD1. The CDR3 contains 16 residues. The V and J ends lost 4 bases and 6 bases, in that order; junction bases with no gene match: 11. The V gene's germline CDR1 is KGHSY and CDR2 FQNENV. The CDR3 region has the DNA TGTGCCAGCAGCCCCCATTCCGGGACAGGGGTCCCTGAAGCTTTCTTT. It is translated as CASSPHSGTGVPEAFF.

This clone was counted only a few times. The gene calls are TRBV4-3 and TRBJ1-1; tentatively, D is TRBD1 (5 bases). The CDR3 loop spans 15 amino acids. Trimming removed 3 bases at V and 0 bases at J, with 11 bases between. The germline V gene encodes CDR1 LGHNA and CDR2 YSLEER. The DNA for the CDR3 is TGCGCCAGCAGCCACCTGACAGCCATGAACACTGAAGCTTTCTTT. Protein product: CASSHLTAMNTEAFF.

The genes are TRBV29-1 and TRBJ1-1; 7 bases agree with TRBD1. Germline trimming cut 2 bases from V and 6 bases from J; bases unmatched to any gene: 3. This CDR3 comprises 12 residues. CDR1 and CDR2 (germline): SQVTM, ANQGSEA. The CDR3 spells CSVEQGGAEAFF. The CDR3 DNA sequence: TGCAGCGTTGAACAGGGGGGAGCTGAAGCTTTCTTT.

The CDR3 DNA follows: TGTGCCAGCAGGCCACCCGGGACAGGGGGAACTACGCAGTATTTT. Amino acids: CASRPPGTGGTTQYF. This chain uses TRBV6-5 with TRBJ2-3, with 11 bases aligning to TRBD1. The CDR3 totals 15 residues. Germline CDR1 and CDR2: MNHEY and SVGAGI. The ends lost 6 bases at V and 8 bases at J; junction bases unmatched: 10.

The chain combines TRBV5-4 with TRBJ2-7; TRBD1 matches at 7 bases. The germline V gene has CDR1 SGHNT and CDR2 YYREEE (reference sequence). The V gene end was trimmed by 4 bases and the J gene end by 0 bases; junction bases not matched to a gene: 7. The length of the CDR3 is 15 residues. DNA of the CDR3: TGTGCCAGCAGCAAGGACAGGTCAGGCTCCTACGAGCAGTACTTC. This gives the protein CASSKDRSGSYEQYF.

The chain combines TRBV11-2 with TRBJ1-5; 9 positions agree with TRBD1. V lost 5 bases to trimming and J lost 3 bases; unmatched junction nucleotides: 5. The germline CDR1 and CDR2 sequences are SGHAT and FQNNGV. This CDR3 has 15 amino acids. As DNA, the CDR3 is TGTGCCAGCAGCAAGGGACAGGGATACAATCAGCCCCAGCATTTT. Translated, it gives CASSKGQGYNQPQHF.

The V gene is TRBV27, the J gene TRBJ2-3, with 8 bases aligning to TRBD2. CDR1 is MNHEY and CDR2 is SMNVEV in the germline V gene (reference sequence). The J segment lost 2 bases and the V segment lost 5 bases, leaving 6 bases of the junction unmatched. The CDR3 length is 15 residues. CDR3 sequence reads: CASSLRGGVTDTQYF. The CDR3 nucleotides read TGTGCCAGCAGTCTCCGGGGGGGGGTCACAGATACGCAGTATTTT.

This clone has more than one count but fewer than ten. This chain uses TRBV5-8 with TRBJ2-1, with 16 bases that match TRBD2. This CDR3 is 18 amino acids long. The junction had 11 bases not matched to a gene; V was cut back by 4 bases and J by 7 bases. Germline V gene sequence: CDR1 SGHTS, CDR2 YDEGEE. As DNA, the CDR3 is TGTGCCAGCAGCCCACCCGGGACTAGCGGGGGGGGCGTAAATGAGCAGTTCTTC. It encodes CASSPPGTSGGGVNEQFF.

This rearrangement joins TRBV2 to TRBJ2-3, with TRBD2 identical over 10 bases. Germline values: CDR1 SNHLY, CDR2 FYNNEI. This CDR3 has 12 amino acids. The junction had 4 bases not matched to a gene; V was cut back by 8 bases and J by 8 bases. DNA for the CDR3: TGTGCCAGCGGACTAGCGGCCGGTACGCAGTATTTT. This sequence encodes CASGLAAGTQYF.

V gene TRBV6-1 combines with J gene TRBJ1-5; D unclear. V was shortened by 1 base and J by 4 bases, with 11 bases between the two germline ends. The CDR3 is 15 residues long. CDR1 and CDR2 from the germline V gene are MNHNS and SASEGT. The CDR3 DNA reads TGTGCCAGCAGTGAAGTTTGGAGTGGTAATCAGCCCCAGCATTTT. Translated, it gives CASSEVWSGNQPQHF.

This chain links TRBV4-1 with TRBJ2-5, with 14 positions matching TRBD2. The CDR3 runs 16 residues. Looked up from germline, CDR1 is MGHRA and CDR2 is YSYEKL. The V gene end was trimmed by 4 bases and the J gene end by 2 bases; junction bases not matched to a gene: 3. The CDR3 bases are TGCGCCAGCAGCCTGACTAGCGGGGGGGATCAAGAGACCCAGTACTTC. Translated: CASSLTSGGDQETQYF.

Here the CDR3 DNA reads TGTGCCATCAGTGAGACTAGCGGGGTAGTAGGCGATACGCAGTATTTT. Its protein is CAISETSGVVGDTQYF. The chain couples TRBV10-3 to TRBJ2-3; TRBD2 matches at 10 bases. Germline CDR1 is ENHRY and CDR2 is SYGVKD. The junction had 8 bases not matched to a gene; V was cut back by 2 bases and J by 6 bases. The CDR3 consists of 16 residues.

The chain uses TRBV11-2 and TRBJ1-5; D unresolved. Germline loops: CDR1 SGHAT, CDR2 FQNNGV. This CDR3 is built from 15 residues. The V end was cut by 6 bases, the J end by 2 bases, with 14 bases between. This chain's CDR3 is CASSLWSEGNQPQHF. DNA of the CDR3: TGTGCCAGCAGTCTATGGTCCGAGGGCAATCAGCCCCAGCATTTT.

In its sample, this clone was seen a few times. The rearrangement joins TRBV7-8 to TRBJ1-2; TRBD1 agrees at 10 bases. Germline V CDR1 and CDR2: SGHVS, FQNEAQ. The CDR3 is made up of 16 amino acids. V lost 5 bases to trimming and J lost 5 bases; unmatched junction nucleotides: 11. CDR3 nucleotides: TGTGCCAGCAGCAAAGCCGGGACAGGGGCAGATTATGGCTACACCTTC. It encodes CASSKAGTGADYGYTF.

The chain is built from TRBV4-2 and TRBJ1-1; unclear D gene. The V end was cut by 0 bases, the J end by 1 base, with 6 bases between. Germline assignment: CDR1 LGHNA and CDR2 YNFKEQ. This CDR3 has 14 residues. This chain's CDR3 is CASSQENRNTEAFF. The CDR3 nucleotides are TGTGCCAGCAGCCAAGAGAACAGGAACACTGAAGCTTTCTTT.

CDR3 region: CASSIITGTEAFF. For the CDR3, the DNA is TGTGCCAGCAGCATTATTACAGGGACTGAAGCTTTCTTT. The chain uses TRBV11-2 and TRBJ1-1, with TRBD1 as a possible D gene (6 bases). Germline V gene data show CDR1 as SGHAT and CDR2 as FQNNGV. The CDR3 loop spans 13 amino acids. Trimming cost V 5 bases and J 5 bases, with 12 bases left between them.

The chain joins TRBV6-6 to TRBJ2-5; D might be TRBD1 (5 bases). Per germline, CDR1 MNHNY and CDR2 SVGAGI (reference sequence). With 7 bases removed from V and 5 bases from J, the gap between germline ends came to 17 bases. This CDR3 region has 14 residues. This chain's CDR3 is CASNGGQGWETQYF. In DNA form, the CDR3 reads TGTGCCAGCAACGGTGGGCAGGGCTGGGAGACCCAGTACTTC.

The chain combines TRBV7-2 with TRBJ2-1; 12 bases fit TRBD2. Germline V gene data show CDR1 as SGHTA and CDR2 as FQGNSA. V trimming: 3 bases; J trimming: 0 bases; junction bases outside the gene matches: 6. There are 18 residues in the CDR3. CDR3 coding DNA: TGTGCCAGCAGCTTGACTAGCGGGGGACCGAGCTCCTACAATGAGCAGTTCTTC. Translated: CASSLTSGGPSSYNEQFF.

The rearrangement links TRBV6-5 to TRBJ1-5, with D tentatively TRBD1 (6 bases). CDR3 size: 15 residues. CDR1 is MNHEY, CDR2 SVGAGI, per germline. V lost 0 bases and J lost 6, with 12 bases in between. This chain's CDR3 is CASSYSSVQGQPQHF. DNA for the CDR3: TGTGCCAGCAGTTACTCGAGTGTACAGGGTCAGCCCCAGCATTTT.

This chain joins TRBV27 and TRBJ2-4; 10 bases map to TRBD1. V lost 5 bases and J lost 3; bases outside the gene matches: 13. This CDR3 is 18 amino acids long. Germline values: CDR1 MNHEY, CDR2 SMNVEV (reference sequence). The CDR3 protein is CASSPRLGQGGGKNIQYF. CDR3 coding DNA: TGTGCCAGCAGTCCAAGACTCGGACAGGGGGGAGGCAAAAACATTCAGTACTTC.

In its sample, this clone was seen once. The rearrangement links TRBV30 to TRBJ2-2; 10 positions match TRBD1. Germline lookup yields CDR1 GTSNPN and CDR2 SVGIG (reference sequence). This CDR3 has 16 residues. Trimming at V came to 3 bases and at J to 7 bases, leaving 11 bases not matched to a gene. CDR3 bases: TGTGCCTGGAGGATGTCCGGGACAGGGGTAATCGGGGAGCTGTTTTTT. Encoded protein: CAWRMSGTGVIGELFF. The full variable domain, with the rest looked up from reference TRBV30 and TRBJ2-2, is SQTIHQWPATLVQPVGSPLSLECTVEGTSNPNLYWYRQAAGRGLQLLFYSVGIGQISSEVPQNLSASRPQDRQFILSSKKLLLSDSGFYLCAWRMSGTGVIGELFFGEGSRLTVL.

This chain joins TRBV5-4 and TRBJ2-3, with a possible D match to TRBD1 (6 bases). The CDR3 covers 16 residues. Trimming took 2 bases from V and 1 from J, leaving 14 bases between them. In germline, CDR1 is SGHNT, CDR2 YYREEE (reference sequence). CDR3 in amino acids: CASSLLTAGGTDTQYF. The DNA for the CDR3 is TGTGCCAGCAGCTTACTGACCGCAGGGGGCACAGATACGCAGTATTTT.